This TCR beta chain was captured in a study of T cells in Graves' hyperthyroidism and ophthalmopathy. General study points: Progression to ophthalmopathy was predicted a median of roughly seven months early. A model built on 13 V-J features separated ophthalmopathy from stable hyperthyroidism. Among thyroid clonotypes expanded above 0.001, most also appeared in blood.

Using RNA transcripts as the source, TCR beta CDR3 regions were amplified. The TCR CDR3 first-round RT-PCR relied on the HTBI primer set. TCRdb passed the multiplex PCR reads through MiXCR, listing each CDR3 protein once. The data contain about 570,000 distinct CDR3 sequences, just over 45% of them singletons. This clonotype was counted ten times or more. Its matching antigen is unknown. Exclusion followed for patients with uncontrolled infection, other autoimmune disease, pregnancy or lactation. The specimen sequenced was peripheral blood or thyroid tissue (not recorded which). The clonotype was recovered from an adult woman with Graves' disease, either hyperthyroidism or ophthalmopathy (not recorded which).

The CDR3 loop is CASSSGLAGTYEQYF. The DNA of the CDR3 is TGCGCCAGCAGCTCTGGACTAGCGGGAACCTACGAGCAGTACTTC. V usage is TRBV5-1 and J usage is TRBJ2-7, with 12 nucleotides matching TRBD2. The CDR3 spans 15 residues. Trimming took 3 bases from V and 2 from J; bases not matched to a gene: 3. Per germline, CDR1 SGHRS and CDR2 YFSETQ.